This T cell receptor (beta chain) was captured by sequencing in a study of T cells in Graves' hyperthyroidism and ophthalmopathy. In germline, CDR1 is SEHNR, CDR2 FQNEAQ (reference sequence). The CDR3 sequence is 15 residues long. V lost 5 bases and J lost 4, with 17 bases in between. This clonotype was detected only a few times. The TCR beta CDR3 regions underwent amplification using RNA transcripts as the source. An initial round of RT-PCR targeting the TCR CDR3 relied on the HTBI primer set. TCRdb reprocessed the multiplex PCR reads via MiXCR and lists one record per CDR3 protein. Among 600,000 to 700,000 distinct CDR3 sequences, roughly 14% were seen once, and the ten largest hold about 4%.

The sequenced sample was blood. The genes are TRBV7-9 and TRBJ1-2; weak D call: TRBD1 (5 bases). The TCR originated in a woman in her 40s with Graves' ophthalmopathy. In DNA, the CDR3 is TGTGCCAGCAGCCCACCCGACTGGGGGGGCTATGGCTACACCTTC. This gives the protein CASSPPDWGGYGYTF.